This TCR beta chain came from a study of T cell responses to AZD1222 COVID-19 vaccine. The table came from immunoSEQ multiplex PCR; TCRdb's copy has only in-frame clones and leaves some out. The repertoire has about 94,000 clones, roughly 90% of them found once; the top ten carry around an eighth. CDR3 length equals 15 residues. Germline V gene lookup returns CDR1 LNHNV and CDR2 YYDKDF (reference sequence). V was pared by 5 bases and J by 8 bases, with 5 bases of the junction left unmatched. Worth noting for this clone: Its target is unknown.

Overall study results and limits: CD4 TCRs covered the whole spike, strongest at regions 160-218 and 743-854.

The specimen was peripheral blood, collected 28 days after the second AZD1222 dose. This receptor was obtained from an adult who received the AZD1222 COVID-19 vaccine. The V and J genes are TRBV15 and TRBJ2-1; TRBD2 matches 14 bases. The CDR3 reads CATSLRLAGGDEQFF. The CDR3, as DNA: TGTGCCACCAGCCTCCGACTAGCGGGAGGGGATGAGCAGTTCTTC. Full variable domain (outside the CDR3, taken from reference TRBV15 and TRBJ2-1): DAMVIQNPRYQVTQFGKPVTLSCSQTLNHNVMYWYQQKSSQAPKLLFHYYDKDFNNEADTPDNFQSRRPNTSFCFLDIRSPGLGDTAMYLCATSLRLAGGDEQFFGPGTRLTVL.